The T cell receptor (beta chain) described here comes from a study of identical twins. MiXCR, run by TCRdb on the 5' RACE reads, gives a single entry per CDR3 protein. The repertoire holds 1.5 million to 2 million distinct CDR3 sequences, with around a third as singletons. To note about this clonotype: This sequence may be a read error, since a much larger clone differs from it by one base.

V gave up 3 bases and J gave up 4 bases, with 9 bases separating them. This CDR3 comprises 12 residues. Looked up from germline, CDR1 is SQVTM and CDR2 is ANQGSEA. The source material was cord blood. J is TRBJ2-5 and V is TRBV29-1; a weak D match, TRBD2 (7 bases). This sequence was found in a newborn girl in good health. CDR3 region: CSVDGGRETQYF. CDR3 bases: TGCAGCGTTGACGGGGGGCGAGAGACCCAGTACTTC. The full variable domain, with the rest looked up from reference TRBV29-1 and TRBJ2-5, is SAVISQKPSRDICQRGTSLTIQCQVDSQVTMMFWYRQQPGQSLTLIATANQGSEATYESGFVIDKFPISRPNLTFSTLTVSNMSPEDSSIYLCSVDGGRETQYFGPGTRLLVL.